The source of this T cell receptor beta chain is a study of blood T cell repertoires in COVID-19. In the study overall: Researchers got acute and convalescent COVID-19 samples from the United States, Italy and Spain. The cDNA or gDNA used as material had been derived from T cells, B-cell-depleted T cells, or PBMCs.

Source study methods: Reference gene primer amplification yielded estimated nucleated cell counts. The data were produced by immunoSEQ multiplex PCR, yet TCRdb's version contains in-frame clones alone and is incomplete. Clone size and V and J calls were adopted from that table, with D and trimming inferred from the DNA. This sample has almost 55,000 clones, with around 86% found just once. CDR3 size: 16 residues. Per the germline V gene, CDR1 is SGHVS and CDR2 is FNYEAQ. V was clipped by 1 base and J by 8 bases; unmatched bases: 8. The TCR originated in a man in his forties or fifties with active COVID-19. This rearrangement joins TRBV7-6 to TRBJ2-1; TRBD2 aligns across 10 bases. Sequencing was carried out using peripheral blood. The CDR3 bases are TGTGCCAGCAGCTTAGTCTCACTAGCGGGATTATATGAGCAGTTCTTC. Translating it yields CASSLVSLAGLYEQFF.